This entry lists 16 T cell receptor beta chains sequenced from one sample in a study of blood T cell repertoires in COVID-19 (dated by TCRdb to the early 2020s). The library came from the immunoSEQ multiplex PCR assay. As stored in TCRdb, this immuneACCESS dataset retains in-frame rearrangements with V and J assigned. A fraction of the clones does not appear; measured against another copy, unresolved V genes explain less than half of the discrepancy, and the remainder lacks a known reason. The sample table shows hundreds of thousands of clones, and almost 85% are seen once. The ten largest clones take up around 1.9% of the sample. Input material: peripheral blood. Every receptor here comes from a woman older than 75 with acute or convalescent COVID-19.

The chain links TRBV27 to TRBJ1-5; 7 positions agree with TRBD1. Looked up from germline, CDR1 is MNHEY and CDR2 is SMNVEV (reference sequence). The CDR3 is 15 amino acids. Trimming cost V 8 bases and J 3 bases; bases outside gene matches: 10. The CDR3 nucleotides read TGTGCCAGCGGAGACAGGGATGGATTCAATCAGCCCCAGCATTTT. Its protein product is CASGDRDGFNQPQHF.

The CDR3 spells CASRGGHASSYNEQFF. The CDR3, as DNA: TGTGCCAGCAGAGGGGGACACGCGAGCTCCTACAATGAGCAGTTCTTC. V gene TRBV5-8 combines with J gene TRBJ2-1, with D possibly TRBD1 on 6 matching bases. Germline CDR1 SGHTS, CDR2 YDEGEE. CDR3 length equals 16 residues. The V end was cut by 5 bases, the J end by 0 bases, with 15 bases between.

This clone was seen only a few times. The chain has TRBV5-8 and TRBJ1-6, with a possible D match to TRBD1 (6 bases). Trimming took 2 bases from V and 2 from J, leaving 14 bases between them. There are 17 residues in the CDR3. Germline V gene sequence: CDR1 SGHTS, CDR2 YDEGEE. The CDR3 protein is CASSFDRGGTYNSPLHF. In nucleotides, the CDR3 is TGTGCCAGCAGCTTCGATAGGGGGGGTACCTATAATTCACCCCTCCACTTT.

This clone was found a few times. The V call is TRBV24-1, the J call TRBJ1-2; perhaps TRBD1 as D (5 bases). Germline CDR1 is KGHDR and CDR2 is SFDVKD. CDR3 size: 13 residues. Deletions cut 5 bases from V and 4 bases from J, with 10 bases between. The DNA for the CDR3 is TGTGCCACCAGTGGCACAGGTCGCTATGGCTACACCTTC. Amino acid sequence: CATSGTGRYGYTF.

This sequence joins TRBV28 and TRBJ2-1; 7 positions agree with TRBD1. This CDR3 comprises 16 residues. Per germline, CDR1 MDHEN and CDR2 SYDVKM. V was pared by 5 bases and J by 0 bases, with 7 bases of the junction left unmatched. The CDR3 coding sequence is TGTGCCAGCAGTCGCGGCAGGGGGAGCTCCTACAATGAGCAGTTCTTC. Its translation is CASSRGRGSSYNEQFF.

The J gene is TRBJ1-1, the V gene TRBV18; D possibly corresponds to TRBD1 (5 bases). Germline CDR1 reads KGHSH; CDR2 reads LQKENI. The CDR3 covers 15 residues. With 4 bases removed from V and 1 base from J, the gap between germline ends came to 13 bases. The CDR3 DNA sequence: TGTGCCAGCTCACAAGGAAGGGGTAAGAACACTGAAGCTTTCTTT. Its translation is CASSQGRGKNTEAFF.

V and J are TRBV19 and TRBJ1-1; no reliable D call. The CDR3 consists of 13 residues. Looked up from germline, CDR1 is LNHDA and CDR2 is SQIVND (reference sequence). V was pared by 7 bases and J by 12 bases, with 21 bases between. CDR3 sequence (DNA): TGTGCCAGTACACGATCTAAAGGAGGGTTCCCTTTCTTT. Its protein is CASTRSKGGFPFF.

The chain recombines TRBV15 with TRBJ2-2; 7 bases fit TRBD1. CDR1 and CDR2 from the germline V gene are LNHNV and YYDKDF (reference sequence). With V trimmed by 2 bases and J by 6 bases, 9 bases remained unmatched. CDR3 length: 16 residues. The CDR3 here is CATSRSRQGGPGELFF. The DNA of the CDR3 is TGTGCCACCAGCAGATCGCGACAGGGTGGACCCGGGGAGCTGTTTTTT.

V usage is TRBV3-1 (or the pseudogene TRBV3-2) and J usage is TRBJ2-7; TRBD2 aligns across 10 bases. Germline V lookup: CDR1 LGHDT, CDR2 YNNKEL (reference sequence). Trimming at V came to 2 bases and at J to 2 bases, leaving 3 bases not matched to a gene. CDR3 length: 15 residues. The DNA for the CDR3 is TGTGCCAGCAGCCAATTCCTAGCGGGAGCCTACGAGCAGTACTTC. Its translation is CASSQFLAGAYEQYF.

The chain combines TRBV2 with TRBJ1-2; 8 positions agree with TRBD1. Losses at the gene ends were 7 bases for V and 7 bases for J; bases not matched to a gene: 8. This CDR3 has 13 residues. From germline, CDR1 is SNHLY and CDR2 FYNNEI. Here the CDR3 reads CASNQDREGGYTF. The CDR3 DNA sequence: TGTGCCAGCAATCAGGACAGGGAAGGTGGCTACACCTTC.

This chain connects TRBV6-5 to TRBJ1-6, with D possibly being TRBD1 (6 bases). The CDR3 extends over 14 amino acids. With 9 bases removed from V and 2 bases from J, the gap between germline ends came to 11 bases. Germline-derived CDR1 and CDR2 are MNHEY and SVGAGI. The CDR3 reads CASCTGPYNSPLHF. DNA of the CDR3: TGTGCCAGTTGCACAGGGCCCTATAATTCACCCCTCCACTTT.

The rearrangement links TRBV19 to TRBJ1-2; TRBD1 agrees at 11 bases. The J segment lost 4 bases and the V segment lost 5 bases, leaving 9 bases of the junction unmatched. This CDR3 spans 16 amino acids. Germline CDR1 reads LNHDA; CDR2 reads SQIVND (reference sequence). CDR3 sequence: CASSPRTGGAIYGYTF. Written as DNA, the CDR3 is TGTGCCAGTAGTCCCCGGACAGGGGGCGCAATCTATGGCTACACCTTC.

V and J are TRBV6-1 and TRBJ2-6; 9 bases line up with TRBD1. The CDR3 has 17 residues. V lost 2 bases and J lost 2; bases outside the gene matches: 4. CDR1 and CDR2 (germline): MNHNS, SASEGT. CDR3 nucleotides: TGTGCCAGCAGTGAACAACAGGGGGCAACTGGGGCCAACGTCCTGACTTTC. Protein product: CASSEQQGATGANVLTF.

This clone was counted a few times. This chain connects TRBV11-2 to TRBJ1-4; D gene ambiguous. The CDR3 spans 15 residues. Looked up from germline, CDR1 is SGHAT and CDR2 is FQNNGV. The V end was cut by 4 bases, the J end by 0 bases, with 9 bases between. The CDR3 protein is CASSSDGATNEKLFF. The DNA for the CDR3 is TGTGCCAGCAGCTCAGACGGTGCAACTAATGAAAAACTGTTTTTT. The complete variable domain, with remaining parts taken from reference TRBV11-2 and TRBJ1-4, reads EAGVAQSPRYKIIEKRQSVAFWCNPISGHATLYWYQQILGQGPKLLIQFQNNGVVDDSQLPKDRFSAERLKGVDSTLKIQPAKLEDSAVYLCASSSDGATNEKLFFGSGTQLSVL.

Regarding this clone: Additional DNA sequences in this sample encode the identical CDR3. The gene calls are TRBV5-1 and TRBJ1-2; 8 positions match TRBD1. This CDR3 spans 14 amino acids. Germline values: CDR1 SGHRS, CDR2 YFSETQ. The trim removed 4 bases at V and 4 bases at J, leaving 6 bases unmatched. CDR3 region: CASSPGQGSYGYTF. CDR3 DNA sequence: TGCGCCAGCAGCCCAGGACAGGGTAGCTATGGCTACACCTTC.

CDR3 sequence (DNA): TGTGCCTGGAGTCGGGGACAGTCGAGCTACAATGAGCAGTTCTTC. Translation: CAWSRGQSSYNEQFF. The rearrangement uses TRBV30 and TRBJ2-1; TRBD1 matches 7 bases. The CDR3 is 15 residues long. Germline CDR1 reads GTSNPN; CDR2 reads SVGIG (reference sequence). V lost 2 bases, J lost 3 bases, and 7 bases stayed unmatched.